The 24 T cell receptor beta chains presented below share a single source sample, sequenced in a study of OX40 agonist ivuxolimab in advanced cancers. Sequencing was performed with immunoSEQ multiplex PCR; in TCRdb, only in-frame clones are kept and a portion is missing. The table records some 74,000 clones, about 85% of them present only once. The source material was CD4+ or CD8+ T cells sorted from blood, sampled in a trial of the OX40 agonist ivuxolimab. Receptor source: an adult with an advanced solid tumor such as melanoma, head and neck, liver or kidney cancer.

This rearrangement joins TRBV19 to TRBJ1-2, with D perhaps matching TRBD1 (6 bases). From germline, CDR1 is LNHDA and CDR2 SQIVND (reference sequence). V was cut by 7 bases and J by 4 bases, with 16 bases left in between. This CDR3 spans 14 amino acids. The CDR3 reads CASTRDNDIYGYTF. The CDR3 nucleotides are TGTGCCAGTACCCGGGACAACGATATCTATGGCTACACCTTC.

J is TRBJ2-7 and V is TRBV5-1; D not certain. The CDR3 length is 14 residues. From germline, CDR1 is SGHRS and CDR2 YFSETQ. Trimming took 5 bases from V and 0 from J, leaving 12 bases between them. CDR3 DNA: TGCGCCAGCAGGCGGCTGCCTAGCTCCTACGAGCAGTACTTC. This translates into CASRRLPSSYEQYF.

The CDR3 nucleotides read TGTGCCAGTCTAGCGCGGGGACAGGGTTCCACTGAAGCTTTCTTT. This sequence encodes CASLARGQGSTEAFF. V is TRBV19 and J is TRBJ1-1; 9 bases line up with TRBD1. CDR3 length: 15 residues. Looked up from germline, CDR1 is LNHDA and CDR2 is SQIVND (reference sequence). The ends lost 8 bases at V and 4 bases at J; junction bases unmatched: 11.

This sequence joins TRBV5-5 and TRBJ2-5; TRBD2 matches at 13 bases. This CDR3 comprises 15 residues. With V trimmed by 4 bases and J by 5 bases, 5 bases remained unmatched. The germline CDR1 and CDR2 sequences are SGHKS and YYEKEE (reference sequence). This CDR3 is CASSKLAGGRETQYF. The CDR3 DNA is TGTGCCAGCAGCAAACTAGCGGGGGGGCGGGAGACCCAGTACTTC.

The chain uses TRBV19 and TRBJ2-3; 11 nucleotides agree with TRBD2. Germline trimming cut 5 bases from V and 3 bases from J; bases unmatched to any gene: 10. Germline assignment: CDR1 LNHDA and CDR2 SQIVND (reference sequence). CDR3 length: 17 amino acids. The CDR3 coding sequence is TGTGCCAGTAGTCCCCTTAGCGGGAGGGCAGGGACAGATACGCAGTATTTT. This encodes CASSPLSGRAGTDTQYF. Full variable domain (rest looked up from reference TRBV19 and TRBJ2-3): DGGITQSPKYLFRKEGQNVTLSCEQNLNHDAMYWYRQDPGQGLRLIYYSQIVNDFQKGDIAEGYSVSREKKESFPLTVTSAQKNPTAFYLCASSPLSGRAGTDTQYFGPGTRLTVL.

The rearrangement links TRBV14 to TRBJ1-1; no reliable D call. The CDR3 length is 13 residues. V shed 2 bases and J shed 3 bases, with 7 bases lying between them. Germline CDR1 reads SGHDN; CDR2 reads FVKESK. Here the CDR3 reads CASSQNRYTEAFF. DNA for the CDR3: TGTGCCAGCAGCCAAAACAGATACACTGAAGCTTTCTTT.

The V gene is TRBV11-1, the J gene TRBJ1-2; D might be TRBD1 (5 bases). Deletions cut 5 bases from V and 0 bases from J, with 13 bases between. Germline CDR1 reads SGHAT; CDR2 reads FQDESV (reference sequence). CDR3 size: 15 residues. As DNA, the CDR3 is TGTGCCAGCAGCCAGATAGGGGTATCTAACTATGGCTACACCTTC. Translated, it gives CASSQIGVSNYGYTF.

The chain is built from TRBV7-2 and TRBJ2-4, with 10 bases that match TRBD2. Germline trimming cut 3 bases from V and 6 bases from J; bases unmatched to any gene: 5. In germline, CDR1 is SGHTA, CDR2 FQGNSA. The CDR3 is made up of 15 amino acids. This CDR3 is CASSFPTSGSNIQYF. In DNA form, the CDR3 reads TGTGCCAGCAGCTTCCCGACTAGCGGGTCAAACATTCAGTACTTC.

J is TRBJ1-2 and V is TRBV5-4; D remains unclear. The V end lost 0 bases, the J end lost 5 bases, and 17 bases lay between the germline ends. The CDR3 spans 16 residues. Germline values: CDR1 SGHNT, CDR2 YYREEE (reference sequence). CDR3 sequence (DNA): TGTGCCAGCAGCTTGGTCTCGCGGGGATTGGGGTATGGCTACACCTTC. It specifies CASSLVSRGLGYGYTF. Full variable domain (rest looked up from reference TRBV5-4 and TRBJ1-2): ETGVTQSPTHLIKTRGQQVTLRCSSQSGHNTVSWYQQALGQGPQFIFQYYREEENGRGNFPPRFSGLQFPNYSSELNVNALELDDSALYLCASSLVSRGLGYGYTFGSGTRLTVV.

Here the CDR3 reads CASSNLGLDTQYF. In DNA form, the CDR3 reads TGTGCCAGCAGCAACTTGGGCCTAGATACGCAGTATTTT. This chain links TRBV14 with TRBJ2-3; D uncertain. The CDR3 is 13 amino acids. The germline gives CDR1 SGHDN, CDR2 FVKESK. Trimming stripped 5 bases from V and 5 bases from J, with 11 bases between. The variable domain in full, with the rest retrieved from reference TRBV14 and TRBJ2-3, is EAGVTQFPSHSVIEKGQTVTLRCDPISGHDNLYWYRRVMGKEIKFLLHFVKESKQDESGMPNNRFLAERTGGTYSTLKVQPAELEDSGVYFCASSNLGLDTQYFGPGTRLTVL.

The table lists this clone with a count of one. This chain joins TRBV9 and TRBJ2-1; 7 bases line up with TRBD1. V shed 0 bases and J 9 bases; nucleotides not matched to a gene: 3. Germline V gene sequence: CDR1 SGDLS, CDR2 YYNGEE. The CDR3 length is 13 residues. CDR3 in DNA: TGTGCCAGCAGCGTAGAACAGGGGTTTGAGCAGTTCTTC. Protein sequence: CASSVEQGFEQFF.

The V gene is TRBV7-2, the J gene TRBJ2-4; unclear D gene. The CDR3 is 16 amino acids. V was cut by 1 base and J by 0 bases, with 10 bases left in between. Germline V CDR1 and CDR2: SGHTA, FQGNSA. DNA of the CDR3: TGTGCCAGCAGCTTAGGGGTATCTAGAGCCAAAAACATTCAGTACTTC. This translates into CASSLGVSRAKNIQYF.

The CDR3 region has the DNA TGTGCCAGCAGCATGGACACCCTTGGCTACACCTTC. It yields the protein CASSMDTLGYTF. This sequence joins TRBV5-8 and TRBJ1-2; TRBD1 might be the D (5 bases). Germline V gene sequence: CDR1 SGHTS, CDR2 YDEGEE. V lost 4 bases and J 7 bases, leaving 11 bases between the germline ends. CDR3 size: 12 residues.

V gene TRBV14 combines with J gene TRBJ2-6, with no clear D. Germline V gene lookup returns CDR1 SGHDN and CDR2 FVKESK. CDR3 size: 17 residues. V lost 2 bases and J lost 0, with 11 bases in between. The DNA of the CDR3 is TGTGCCAGCAGCCAAAGAGGTTACTACTCTGGGGCCAACGTCCTGACTTTC. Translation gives CASSQRGYYSGANVLTF.

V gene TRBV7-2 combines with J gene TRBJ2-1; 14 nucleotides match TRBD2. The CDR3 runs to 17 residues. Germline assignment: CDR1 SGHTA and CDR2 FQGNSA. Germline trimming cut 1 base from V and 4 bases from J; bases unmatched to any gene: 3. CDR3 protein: CASSLGTSGGSYNEQFF. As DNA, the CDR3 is TGTGCCAGCAGCTTAGGGACTAGCGGGGGGTCGTACAATGAGCAGTTCTTC.

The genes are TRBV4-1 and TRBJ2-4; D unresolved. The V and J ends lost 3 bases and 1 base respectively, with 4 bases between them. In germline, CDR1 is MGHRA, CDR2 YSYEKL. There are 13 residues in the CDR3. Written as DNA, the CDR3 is TGCGCCAGCAGCCAGCCTGCCAAAAACATTCAGTACTTC. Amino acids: CASSQPAKNIQYF.

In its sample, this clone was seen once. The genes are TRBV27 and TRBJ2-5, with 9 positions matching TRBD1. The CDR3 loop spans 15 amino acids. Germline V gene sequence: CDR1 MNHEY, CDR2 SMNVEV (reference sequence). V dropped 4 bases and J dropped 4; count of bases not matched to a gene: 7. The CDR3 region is CASSWGTGSRETQYF. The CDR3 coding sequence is TGTGCCAGCAGTTGGGGGACAGGGTCTCGAGAGACCCAGTACTTC.

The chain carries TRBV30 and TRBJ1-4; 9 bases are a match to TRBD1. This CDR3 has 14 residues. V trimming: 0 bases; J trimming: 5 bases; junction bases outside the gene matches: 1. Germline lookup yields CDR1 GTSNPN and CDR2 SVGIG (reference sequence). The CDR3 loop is CAWSVGQGNEKLFF. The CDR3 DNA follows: TGTGCCTGGAGTGTTGGACAGGGGAATGAAAAACTGTTTTTT. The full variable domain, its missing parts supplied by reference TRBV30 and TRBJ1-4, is SQTIHQWPATLVQPVGSPLSLECTVEGTSNPNLYWYRQAAGRGLQLLFYSVGIGQISSEVPQNLSASRPQDRQFILSSKKLLLSDSGFYLCAWSVGQGNEKLFFGSGTQLSVL.

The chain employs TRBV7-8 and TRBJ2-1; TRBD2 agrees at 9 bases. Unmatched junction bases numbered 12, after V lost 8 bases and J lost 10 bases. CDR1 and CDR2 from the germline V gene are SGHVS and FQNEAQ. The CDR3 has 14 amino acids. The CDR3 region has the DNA TGTGCCAGCGTAAGGGGACTAGCCCTCGGAGAGCAGTTCTTC. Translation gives CASVRGLALGEQFF. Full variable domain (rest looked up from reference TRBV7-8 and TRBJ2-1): GAGVSQSPRYKVAKRGQDVALRCDPISGHVSLFWYQQALGQGPEFLTYFQNEAQLDKSGLPSDRFFAERPEGSVSTLKIQRTQQEDSAVYLCASVRGLALGEQFFGPGTRLTVL.

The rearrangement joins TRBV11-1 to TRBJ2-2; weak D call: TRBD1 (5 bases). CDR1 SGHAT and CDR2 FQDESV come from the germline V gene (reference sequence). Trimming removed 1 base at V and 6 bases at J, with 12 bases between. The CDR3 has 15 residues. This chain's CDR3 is CASSLDFSGPGELFF. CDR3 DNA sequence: TGTGCCAGCAGCTTAGATTTCTCAGGGCCCGGGGAGCTGTTTTTT.

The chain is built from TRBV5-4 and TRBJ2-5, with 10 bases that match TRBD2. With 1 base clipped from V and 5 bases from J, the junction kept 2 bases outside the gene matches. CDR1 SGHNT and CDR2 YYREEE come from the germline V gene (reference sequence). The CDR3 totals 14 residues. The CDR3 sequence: CASSLTSGAETQYF. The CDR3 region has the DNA TGTGCCAGCAGCTTGACTAGCGGGGCCGAGACCCAGTACTTC.

The CDR3 loop reads CASSFPETSGRGEFF. Here the CDR3 DNA reads TGCGCCAGCAGCTTTCCCGAGACTAGCGGGAGGGGGGAGTTCTTC. The V gene is TRBV5-1, the J gene TRBJ2-1; 14 bases align to TRBD2. V lost 2 bases to trimming and J lost 14 bases; unmatched junction nucleotides: 9. The CDR3 sequence is 15 residues long. The V gene's germline CDR1 is SGHRS and CDR2 YFSETQ.

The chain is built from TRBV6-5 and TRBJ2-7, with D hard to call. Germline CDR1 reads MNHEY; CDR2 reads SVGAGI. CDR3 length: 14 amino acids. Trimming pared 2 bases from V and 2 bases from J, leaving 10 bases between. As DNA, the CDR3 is TGTGCCAGCAGTTACGGGTTGGAGACCTACGAGCAGTACTTC. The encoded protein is CASSYGLETYEQYF.

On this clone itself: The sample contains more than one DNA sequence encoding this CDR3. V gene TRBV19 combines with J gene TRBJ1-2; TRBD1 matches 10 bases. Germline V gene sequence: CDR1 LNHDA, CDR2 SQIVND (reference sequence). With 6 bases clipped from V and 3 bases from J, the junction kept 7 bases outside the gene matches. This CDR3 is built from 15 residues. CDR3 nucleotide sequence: TGTGCCAGTAGCCTTAGACAGGGGGCGGACTATGGCTACACCTTC. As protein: CASSLRQGADYGYTF.